This TCR beta chain was captured by sequencing in a study of T-cell reconstitution after alpha-beta-depleted transplantation in children. This clonotype was seen repeatedly, ten times or more. It was with unique molecular identifiers that the TCRbeta library was prepared. TCRdb itself ran the PCR reads through MiXCR, one entry per CDR3 protein. The table lists about 540,000 distinct CDR3 sequences, around 16% of them singletons, with less than 4% in the top ten. The germline V gene encodes CDR1 SGHRS and CDR2 YFSETQ. CDR3 size: 14 residues. V lost 0 bases and J lost 3, with 7 bases in between. The gene calls are TRBV5-1 and TRBJ1-5; no firm D call. The source was PBMCs from the stem cell graft donor, collected from the stem cell graft. The TCR sequence derives from a human donor who donated a stem cell graft to a child with acute lymphoblastic leukemia. The CDR3 sequence is CASSLEGPNQPQHF. The CDR3 DNA is TGCGCCAGCAGCTTGGAAGGGCCCAATCAGCCCCAGCATTTT.